One T cell receptor (beta chain) is described in this entry. This entry comes from a study of blood T cell repertoires in COVID-19. The CDR3 consists of 11 residues. Trimming took 7 bases from V and 7 from J, leaving 10 bases between them. Profiling relied on immunoSEQ multiplex PCR, and the TCRdb table lists in-frame clones only, not all of them. Among some 96,000 clones, just over 90% were seen once, and the ten largest hold 1.7%. The clonotype was recovered from a man aged 60 to 69 with acute or convalescent COVID-19. This rearrangement joins TRBV12-3 or TRBV12-4 to TRBJ1-1; no definite D call. Sequencing input: peripheral blood. CDR3 in amino acids: CASTFGVEAFF. The CDR3, as DNA: TGTGCCAGCACCTTCGGAGTTGAAGCTTTCTTT.